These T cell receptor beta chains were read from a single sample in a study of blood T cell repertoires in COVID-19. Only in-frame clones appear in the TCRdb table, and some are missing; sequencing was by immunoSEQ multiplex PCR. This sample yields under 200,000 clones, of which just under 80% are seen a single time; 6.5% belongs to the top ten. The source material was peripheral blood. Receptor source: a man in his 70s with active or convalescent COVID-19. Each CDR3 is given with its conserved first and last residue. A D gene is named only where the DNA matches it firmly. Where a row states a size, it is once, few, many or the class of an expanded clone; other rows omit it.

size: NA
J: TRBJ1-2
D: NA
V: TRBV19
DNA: TGTGCCAGTAGAGGGGTTGTCTATGGCTACACCTTC
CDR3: CASRGVVYGYTF

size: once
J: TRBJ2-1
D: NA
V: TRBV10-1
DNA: TGCGCCAGCAGTGATTTGGCGGCTAGCTCCTACAATGAGCAGTTCTTC
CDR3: CASSDLAASSYNEQFF

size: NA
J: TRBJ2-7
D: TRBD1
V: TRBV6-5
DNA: TGTGCCAGCAGTTACTCCGGGACAGGGGGGTACGAGCAGTACTTC
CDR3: CASSYSGTGGYEQYF

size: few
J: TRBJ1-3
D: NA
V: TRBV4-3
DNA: TGCGCCAGCAGCCAAGATCGGGGTAACACCATATATTTT
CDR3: CASSQDRGNTIYF

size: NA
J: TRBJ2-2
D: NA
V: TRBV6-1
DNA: TGTGCCAGCAGTGAACGGACAGCAAAACCCGGGGAGCTGTTTTTT
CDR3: CASSERTAKPGELFF

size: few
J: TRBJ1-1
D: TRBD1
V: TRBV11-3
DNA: TGTGCCAGCAGCATACAGGGGAGCACTGAAGCTTTCTTT
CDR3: CASSIQGSTEAFF

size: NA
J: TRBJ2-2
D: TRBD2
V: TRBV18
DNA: TGTGCCAGCTCCCAGGGACTAGCGATCGGGAACACCGGGGAGCTGTTTTTT
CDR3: CASSQGLAIGNTGELFF

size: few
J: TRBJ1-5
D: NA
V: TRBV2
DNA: TGTGCCACCTCCGCAGGTAATACGGATCAGCCCCAGCATTTT
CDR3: CATSAGNTDQPQHF

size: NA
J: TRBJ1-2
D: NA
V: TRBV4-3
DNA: TGCGCCAGCAGCCGATACGAGGGGGATGAAGGCTACACCTTC
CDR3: CASSRYEGDEGYTF

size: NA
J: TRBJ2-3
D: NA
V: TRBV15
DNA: TGTGCCACCAGTTTTGCGGGGGCTGATACGCAGTATTTT
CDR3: CATSFAGADTQYF

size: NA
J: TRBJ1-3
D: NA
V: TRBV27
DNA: TGTGCCAGCAGTGTCAACAGGGATGGAAACACCATATATTTT
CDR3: CASSVNRDGNTIYF

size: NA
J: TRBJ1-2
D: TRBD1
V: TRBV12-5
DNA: TGTGCTAGTGGTTTGGTACTTAGTAGGGACAGCCACTATGGCTACACCTTC
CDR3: CASGLVLSRDSHYGYTF

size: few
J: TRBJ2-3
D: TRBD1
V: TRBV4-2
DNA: TGTGCCAGCAGCCAAGATCAGGGGGAAATCGCAGATACGCAGTATTTT
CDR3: CASSQDQGEIADTQYF

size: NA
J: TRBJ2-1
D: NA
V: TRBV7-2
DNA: TGTGCCAGCAGCCTGATAAGAGGTGAGCAGTTCTTC
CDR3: CASSLIRGEQFF

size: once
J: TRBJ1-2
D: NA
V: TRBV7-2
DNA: TGTGCCAGCAGGTTAACCGGGAGAGAATTACTCTACACCTTC
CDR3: CASRLTGRELLYTF

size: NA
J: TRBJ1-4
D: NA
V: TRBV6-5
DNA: TGTGCCAGCAAAGCAGGGCAGGCAACTAATGAAAAACTGTTTTTT
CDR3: CASKAGQATNEKLFF

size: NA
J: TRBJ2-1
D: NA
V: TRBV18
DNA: TGTGCCAGCTCCCCACTGGGCGGTAGAGGGTCCTACAATGAGCAGTTCTTC
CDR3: CASSPLGGRGSYNEQFF

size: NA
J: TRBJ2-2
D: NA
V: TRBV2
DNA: TGTGCCAGCACGGGGGATTCCCCGGGGACCGGGGAGCTGTTTTTT
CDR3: CASTGDSPGTGELFF